These T cell receptor beta chains were read from a single sample in a study of blood T cells in healthy people across ages. TCRdb called the 5' RACE reads again in MiXCR, with one record for every CDR3 protein. The sample holds around 1,800,000 distinct CDR3 sequences, approximately 40% seen once. The sequenced sample was blood. The receptors shown here come from a human donor in good health. CDR3s include the opening cysteine and the closing phenylalanine or tryptophan. D genes are given only for firm matches. Only some rows state a clone size, as once, few, many or a class for expanded clones.

V gene	J gene	clone size	D gene	CDR3 length	CDR3 DNA	CDR3 protein
TRBV7-9	TRBJ2-1	.	.	15	TGTGCCAGCAGCCGGGGGCGGGTCCCGCAGAATGAGCAGTTCTTC	CASSRGRVPQNEQFF
TRBV7-2	TRBJ2-3	.	TRBD2	15	TGTGCCAGCAGCCCCTCTAGCGGGGGCACAGATACGCAGTATTTT	CASSPSSGGTDTQYF
TRBV15	TRBJ1-5	many	.	14	TGTGCCACCAGCAGAGATAAGGGAAATCAGCCCCAGCATTTT	CATSRDKGNQPQHF
TRBV3-1	TRBJ1-2	.	.	16	TGTGCCAGCAGCCGTAGCGGAGCGAGATCTAACTATGGCTACACCTTC	CASSRSGARSNYGYTF
TRBV7-2	TRBJ2-1	.	TRBD2	16	TGTGCCAGCAGCTTCTCAGCGGGGGGGGGCATTAATGAGCAGTTCTTC	CASSFSAGGGINEQFF
TRBV10-3	TRBJ2-7	.	.	14	TGTGCCATCTGGAACGCCGGGACGTCCTACGAGCAGTACTTC	CAIWNAGTSYEQYF
TRBV6-2/TRBV6-3	TRBJ2-4	.	.	18	TGTGCCAGCAGTTGGGGATTCGGGCGGAACCTAGCCAAAAACATTCAGTACTTC	CASSWGFGRNLAKNIQYF
TRBV7-2	TRBJ1-2	.	TRBD1	13	TGTGCCAGCAGCCCATCACAGGGGTTTGGCTACACCTTC	CASSPSQGFGYTF
TRBV20-1	TRBJ1-3	.	.	15	TGCAGTGCTAGCTCCGAGGCCCCCTCTGGAAACACCATATATTTT	CSASSEAPSGNTIYF
TRBV29-1	TRBJ1-2	many	.	12	TGCAGCGTTGAGCAGGGTGTCTATGGCTACACCTTC	CSVEQGVYGYTF
TRBV7-6	TRBJ2-3	.	.	16	TGTGCCAGCAGCTCCTTCCAGGGCACTAGCACAGATACGCAGTATTTT	CASSSFQGTSTDTQYF
TRBV5-1	TRBJ2-1	.	.	13	TGCGCCAGCAGCTTGTCAGACCGAAACTCGGAGTTCTTC	CASSLSDRNSEFF
TRBV9	TRBJ2-3	once	TRBD2	18	TGTGCCAGCAGCCTCGTCCCCCTAGGACTAGATATCTTAGATACGCAGTATTTT	CASSLVPLGLDILDTQYF
TRBV4-3	TRBJ1-2	.	TRBD1	15	TGCGCCAGCAGCCAAGTCGGGACAGGGGGGAATGGCTACACCTTC	CASSQVGTGGNGYTF
TRBV12-3/TRBV12-4	TRBJ1-5	.	.	12	TGTGCCAGCAGTGACCTTGGGGAGCCCCAGCATTTT	CASSDLGEPQHF
TRBV28	TRBJ2-7	.	TRBD2	14	TGTGCCACCAGACTAGCGGGGGGGCAGTACGAGCAGTACTTC	CATRLAGGQYEQYF
TRBV11-2	TRBJ2-1	.	TRBD2	24	TGTGCCAGCAGCTTATATCCCCTGATTCTCGGGGTAGCGGGGGCCCAGAGCTCCTACAATGAGCAGTTCTTC	CASSLYPLILGVAGAQSSYNEQFF